The 15 T cell receptor beta chains listed next were all sequenced from one sample in a study of cytomegalovirus exposure and HLA in healthy donors. TCRdb's copy holds only in-frame clones and misses some; the assay was immunoSEQ multiplex PCR. Of 100,000 to 150,000 clones detected, about 96% appear once; the ten largest clones hold 1.5% to 2%. The sequenced sample consisted of PBMCs. Receptor source: a man younger than 30 in good health and CMV-seronegative.

The V and J genes are TRBV5-1 and TRBJ2-3; 11 bases agree with TRBD2. The ends lost 6 bases at V and 1 base at J; junction bases unmatched: 4. Germline V gives CDR1 SGHRS, CDR2 YFSETQ. The CDR3 is made up of 15 amino acids. This CDR3 is CASTTGLAGTDTQYF. The CDR3 bases are TGCGCCAGCACCACGGGACTAGCGGGCACAGATACGCAGTATTTT.

The chain recombines TRBV5-5 with TRBJ2-7; TRBD1 agrees at 7 bases. Germline values: CDR1 SGHKS, CDR2 YYEKEE (reference sequence). The V and J ends lost 3 bases and 3 bases, in that order; junction bases with no gene match: 3. The CDR3 loop spans 13 amino acids. In DNA form, the CDR3 reads TGTGCCAGCAGCTGGGACAGAGGCTACGAGCAGTACTTC. Translating gives CASSWDRGYEQYF.

The V gene is TRBV11-3, the J gene TRBJ2-7; the D gene is possibly TRBD2 (6 bases). Trimming took 5 bases from V and 10 from J, leaving 18 bases between them. From germline, CDR1 is SGHNT and CDR2 YENEEA. The CDR3 consists of 13 residues. The CDR3 protein is CASSAPGRERQYF. CDR3 nucleotide sequence: TGTGCCAGCAGCGCTCCCGGCCGGGAGAGACAGTACTTC.

V gene TRBV7-2 combines with J gene TRBJ2-7, with D maybe TRBD1 (6 bases). This CDR3 is built from 13 residues. The V and J ends lost 2 bases and 2 bases respectively, with 7 bases between them. In germline, CDR1 is SGHTA, CDR2 FQGNSA. The CDR3 region has the DNA TGTGCCAGCAGCTTAAGGGGGACCTACGAGCAGTACTTC. Translated, it gives CASSLRGTYEQYF.

This rearrangement joins TRBV7-2 to TRBJ1-3; unclear D gene. The V and J ends lost 0 bases and 0 bases respectively, with 9 bases between them. CDR1 is SGHTA and CDR2 is FQGNSA in the germline V gene. This CDR3 has 16 amino acids. The CDR3 is CASSLASVISGNTIYF. DNA of the CDR3: TGTGCCAGCAGCTTAGCGTCGGTTATCTCTGGAAACACCATATATTTT.

The rearrangement links TRBV7-9 to TRBJ1-2, with 7 nucleotides matching TRBD1. The trim removed 6 bases at V and 4 bases at J, leaving 5 bases unmatched. The germline CDR1 and CDR2 sequences are SEHNR and FQNEAQ (reference sequence). The CDR3 spans 13 residues. Here the CDR3 DNA reads TGTGCCAGCAGTTCAGGACAGGCCTATGGCTACACCTTC. It encodes CASSSGQAYGYTF. Supplemented by reference TRBV7-9 and TRBJ1-2, the full variable domain reads DTGVSQNPRHKITKRGQNVTFRCDPISEHNRLYWYRQTLGQGPEFLTYFQNEAQLEKSRLLSDRFSAERPKGSFSTLEIQRTEQGDSAMYLCASSSGQAYGYTFGSGTRLTVV.

This clone was detected once. This chain links TRBV11-3 with TRBJ1-5, with a possible D match to TRBD1 (6 bases). V gave up 3 bases and J gave up 7 bases, with 10 bases separating them. CDR3 size: 13 residues. Germline V gene lookup returns CDR1 SGHNT and CDR2 YENEEA. CDR3 coding DNA: TGTGCCAGCAGCTTCGGGACAAGCCAGCCCCAGCATTTT. This sequence encodes CASSFGTSQPQHF.

The chain combines TRBV6-6 with TRBJ1-1; a weak D match, TRBD1 (6 bases). Germline V lookup: CDR1 MNHNY, CDR2 SVGAGI (reference sequence). The CDR3 covers 15 residues. V dropped 0 bases and J dropped 4 bases, with 12 bases sitting between them. Here the CDR3 DNA reads TGTGCCAGCAGTTACTCCCCAGGGGTGGGCACTGAAGCTTTCTTT. Amino acid sequence: CASSYSPGVGTEAFF.

The chain carries TRBV7-8 and TRBJ1-5; TRBD1 might be the D (5 bases). Germline CDR1 is SGHVS and CDR2 is FQNEAQ. The CDR3 totals 15 residues. V gave up 4 bases and J gave up 4 bases, with 14 bases separating them. The CDR3 loop reads CASSSHGGSNQPQHF. In nucleotides, the CDR3 is TGTGCCAGCAGCTCCCACGGGGGGAGTAATCAGCCCCAGCATTTT.

The chain joins TRBV7-3 to TRBJ2-1, with 10 bases fitting TRBD2. After removal of 3 bases from V and 15 bases from J, the junction contained 11 bases not matched to a gene. This CDR3 region has 14 residues. Germline V gene lookup returns CDR1 SGHTA and CDR2 FQGTGA. CDR3 amino acids: CASSLETSGARRFF. In DNA, the CDR3 is TGTGCCAGCAGCTTGGAAACTAGCGGGGCCAGGCGGTTCTTC. Full variable domain (rest looked up from reference TRBV7-3 and TRBJ2-1): GAGVSQTPSNKVTEKGKYVELRCDPISGHTALYWYRQSLGQGPEFLIYFQGTGAADDSGLPNDRFFAVRPEGSVSTLKIQRTERGDSAVYLCASSLETSGARRFFGPGTRLTVL.

This sequence joins TRBV19 and TRBJ1-1; 7 bases are shared with TRBD1. Germline values: CDR1 LNHDA, CDR2 SQIVND (reference sequence). J lost 2 bases, V lost 3 bases, and 6 bases had no gene match. The CDR3 length is 15 residues. CDR3 in amino acids: CASSILRTGNTEAFF. The CDR3 nucleotides are TGTGCCAGTAGTATCCTCCGGACAGGAAACACTGAAGCTTTCTTT.

V usage is TRBV6-1 and J usage is TRBJ2-5; D ambiguous. From germline, CDR1 is MNHNS and CDR2 SASEGT. The CDR3 runs 10 residues. The ends were cut back, 7 bases at V and 5 bases at J, with 5 bases in the middle. The CDR3 bases are TGTGCCAGCAAAGAGGAGACCCAGTACTTC. Translated, it gives CASKEETQYF.

V usage is TRBV6-6 and J usage is TRBJ2-7; 7 nucleotides agree with TRBD1. CDR3 size: 15 residues. J lost 3 bases, V lost 0 bases, and 5 bases had no gene match. Germline V lookup: CDR1 MNHNY, CDR2 SVGAGI (reference sequence). The CDR3 reads CASSYSGQVGYEQYF. The CDR3, as DNA: TGTGCCAGCAGTTACTCCGGACAGGTTGGCTACGAGCAGTACTTC.

This chain connects TRBV10-3 to TRBJ1-1; D is perhaps TRBD1 (5 bases). The germline CDR1 and CDR2 sequences are ENHRY and SYGVKD. The V end lost 7 bases, the J end lost 3 bases, and 12 bases lay between the germline ends. The CDR3 has 13 amino acids. CDR3 coding DNA: TGTGCCATCAACCCGGGAGGGGACACTGAAGCTTTCTTT. It is translated as CAINPGGDTEAFF.

The rearrangement uses TRBV9 and TRBJ2-2; 8 bases agree with TRBD1. The length of the CDR3 is 15 residues. Germline CDR1 reads SGDLS; CDR2 reads YYNGEE. The trim removed 5 bases at V and 4 bases at J, leaving 7 bases unmatched. The CDR3 reads CASSGGTGATGELFF. In nucleotides, the CDR3 is TGTGCCAGCAGTGGAGGGACAGGAGCCACCGGGGAGCTGTTTTTT.